The entry that follows covers one T cell receptor (beta chain) sequence. Authors' processing steps: Amplification of reference gene primers provided the estimated nucleated cell counts. The repertoire was sequenced with immunoSEQ multiplex PCR; TCRdb's copy has only in-frame clones and lacks some. That table supplies the V and J calls and clone size; D and trimming were determined from the DNA. The table records approximately 85,000 clones, about 92% of them present only once. These data originate in a study of blood T cell repertoires in COVID-19. Study details: Sites in the United States, Italy and Spain provided acute and convalescent COVID-19 samples. PBMCs, B-cell-depleted T cells, or T cells were the source of the cDNA or gDNA that made up the material.

Per the germline V gene, CDR1 is MDHEN and CDR2 is SYDVKM. The ends were cut back, 5 bases at V and 11 bases at J, with 13 bases in the middle. The CDR3 runs to 13 residues. The sequencing sample was made of peripheral blood. This receptor was taken from a woman in her fifties or sixties with active COVID-19. The rearrangement joins TRBV28 to TRBJ1-6, with D hard to call. The CDR3 region has the DNA TGTGCCAGCAGTCAAATAGATCCGCCACCCCTCCACTTT. Translating gives CASSQIDPPPLHF.